A single sample gave rise to the 6 T cell receptor beta chains below, sequenced in a study of type 1 regulatory T cells. TCRdb re-derived calls from the reads in MiXCR, one entry per CDR3 protein. This sample has about 97,000 distinct CDR3 sequences; roughly 30% occur once, and the top ten carry 2% to 2.5%. The specimen sequenced was CD4+ T cells, either the whole sample or a sorted fraction (not recorded which). These TCRs come from a human donor in good health.

In this sample, this clonotype turned up a few times. The chain employs TRBV20-1 and TRBJ2-7; 11 bases are shared with TRBD1. The ends lost 3 bases at V and 3 bases at J; junction bases unmatched: 4. Looked up from germline, CDR1 is DFQATT and CDR2 is SNEGSKA (reference sequence). The CDR3 runs 14 residues. CDR3 in DNA: TGCAGTGCTAGTTTCGGGACAGGGGGCTACGAGCAGTACTTC. Its protein product is CSASFGTGGYEQYF.

This clonotype was seen a handful of times. The rearrangement links TRBV5-5 to TRBJ2-2; TRBD2 matches at 7 bases. This CDR3 has 15 amino acids. Losses at the gene ends were 0 bases for V and 3 bases for J; bases not matched to a gene: 2. Germline CDR1 is SGHKS and CDR2 is YYEKEE (reference sequence). The CDR3 nucleotides are TGTGCCAGCAGCTTGGTCGCGGGAGACACCGGGGAGCTGTTTTTT. This translates into CASSLVAGDTGELFF.

This chain uses TRBV2 with TRBJ1-1; 9 nucleotides agree with TRBD1. The V segment lost 8 bases and the J segment 0 bases; nucleotides outside the gene matches: 7. Per germline, CDR1 SNHLY and CDR2 FYNNEI. The CDR3 has 15 residues. The CDR3 nucleotides read TGTGCCAGCCTCCGGGACAGGGTTGTGAACACTGAAGCTTTCTTT. It yields the protein CASLRDRVVNTEAFF.

A few counts support this clonotype. V usage is TRBV5-1 and J usage is TRBJ2-7; D may match TRBD1 or TRBD2 (6 bases each). Trimming stripped 7 bases from V and 7 bases from J, with 24 bases between. Germline lookup yields CDR1 SGHRS and CDR2 YFSETQ. The CDR3 has 15 amino acids. The CDR3: CASASGVSRGGEQYF. The DNA of the CDR3 is TGCGCCAGCGCATCAGGGGTCTCGCGGGGTGGGGAGCAGTACTTC. The complete variable domain, with remaining parts taken from reference TRBV5-1 and TRBJ2-7, reads KAGVTQTPRYLIKTRGQQVTLSCSPISGHRSVSWYQQTPGQGLQFLFEYFSETQRNKGNFPGRFSGRQFSNSRSEMNVSTLELGDSALYLCASASGVSRGGEQYFGPGTRLTVT.

The chain employs TRBV7-2 and TRBJ1-5, with no clear D. The CDR3 extends over 13 amino acids. Trimming left V 2 bases short and J 3 bases short, with 5 bases between. The germline CDR1 and CDR2 sequences are SGHTA and FQGNSA. The chain's CDR3 is CASSLNNNQPQHF. In nucleotides, the CDR3 is TGTGCCAGCAGCTTAAATAACAATCAGCCCCAGCATTTT.

This clonotype was seen more than once but under ten times. The rearrangement joins TRBV12-3 or TRBV12-4 to TRBJ1-1; D is unresolved. V gave up 3 bases and J gave up 8 bases, with 7 bases separating them. This CDR3 is built from 11 residues. CDR3 in DNA: TGTGCCAGCAGTTTTTTGAGGGAAGCTTTCTTT. Translation: CASSFLREAFF.